The present T cell receptor beta chain was sequenced within a study of blood T cell repertoires in COVID-19 (dated by TCRdb to 2020 to 2021). Concerning the study at large: Samples from collaborators originated in the United States, Italy and Spain and spanned both the acute and convalescent phases of COVID-19. The prospective study material was composed of cDNA or gDNA derived from T cells, B-cell-depleted T cells, or PBMCs. Deeply sampled blood TCRbeta repertoires from subjects exposed to, actively infected with, or recovered from COVID-19 were included in the dataset. A freely available public database, intended as a resource for researchers studying the immune response to SARS-CoV-2, is where the repertoires were released. The samples were drawn from the first 160 participants of the ongoing ImmuneRACE study and from 1,200 or so subjects provided by 6 global collaborators. A de-identified subject ID, COVID-19 status, age in years and sex were almost always included in the sample metadata. Where available, HLA class I and class II types were taken from metadata supplied by the sample provider and were not determined by assay-based typing.

Each collaborating institution followed its own protocols to collect whole blood in K2EDTA tubes. For TCRbeta analysis, collaborators shipped samples in one of three forms: frozen whole blood, isolated PBMCs, or DNA extracted from either of those sample types. TCRbeta CDR3 regions were amplified from genomic DNA by means of the immunoSEQ Assay, a bias-controlled multiplex PCR. Concerning the study's data processing: The number of nucleated cells in each sample was estimated from the amplification of reference gene primers within the assay. To quantify the absolute abundance of each unique TCRbeta CDR3 rearrangement, sequence reads were collapsed and filtered. Productive Simpson clonality was computed per sample as the square root of Simpson's diversity index over productive rearrangements. TCRdb stores this immuneACCESS table with in-frame sequences only. Part of the clones is absent; in the studies checked, under half of the shortfall reflects unresolved V genes, and no reason is known for the rest. Clone size and V and J calls were adopted from that table, with D and trimming inferred from the DNA. Present in this sample are about 53,000 clones, about nine tenths of which were seen just once. The top ten hold roughly 2.5% of the sample.

The germline V gene supplies CDR1 SGDLS and CDR2 YYNGEE. The CDR3 goes from the cysteine to the phenylalanine over 20 residues. CDR3 DNA is the only sequence kept; it has 60 bases, read in frame from the first base. Deletion took 0 bases off V and 2 bases off J, with a span of 25 bases between the germline ends. Here is what the overall study found, with its caveats: How much clinical and demographic metadata was included differed by source and by participant, and the metadata was provided uncurated.

With respect to this clone: Its antigen remains unidentified. Per-base qualities were not stored, and no clone one base away is much larger.

This TCR was recovered from an elderly man with acute or convalescent COVID-19. Recombination linked TRBV9 to TRBJ2-3; a tentative D match to TRBD2 spans 7 bases. Source material: peripheral blood. CDR3 region: CASSVEPVGLAGASTDTQYF. Here is the DNA: TGTGCCAGCAGCGTAGAACCCGTCGGTCTGGCGGGGGCGTCCACAGATACGCAGTATTTT.